The clone carrying this T cell receptor beta chain came up a few times. The antigen is unknown. The data belong to a study of cytomegalovirus exposure and HLA in healthy donors. The wider study: Among 350 to 500 genotyped donors, approximately 80% fell in the Caucasian-associated ancestry cluster.

The primer mix had 60 Vbeta and 13 Jbeta primers. Libraries were prepared by immunoSEQ multiplex PCR; TCRdb keeps only in-frame clonotypes and omits some of them. This table has around 180,000 clones, about three quarters appearing once. Germline-derived CDR1 and CDR2 are SGHTA and FQGNSA. V gave up 3 bases and J gave up 5 bases; unmatched junction bases: 3. The CDR3 loop spans 15 amino acids. Study-level findings and limits: A highly shared variant cluster was judged a likely technical artifact. Further analysis, carried out later, found HLA-associated TCR beta chains more clonally expanded than equally common other chains. A later analysis linked roughly 17,000 TCR beta sequences to HLA alleles at 0.05 false discovery rate.

The sample was PBMCs. The clonotype originates from a middle-aged woman in good health and CMV-seronegative. The chain carries TRBV7-2 and TRBJ2-6; TRBD1 matches at 8 bases. The CDR3 protein is CASSLAGGWANVLTF. In DNA, the CDR3 is TGTGCCAGCAGCTTGGCAGGGGGCTGGGCCAACGTCCTGACTTTC. The variable domain in full, completed from reference TRBV7-2 and TRBJ2-6, reads GAGVSQSPSNKVTEKGKDVELRCDPISGHTALYWYRQSLGQGLEFLIYFQGNSAPDKSGLPSDRFSAERTGGSVSTLTIQRTQQEDSAVYLCASSLAGGWANVLTFGAGSRLTVL.